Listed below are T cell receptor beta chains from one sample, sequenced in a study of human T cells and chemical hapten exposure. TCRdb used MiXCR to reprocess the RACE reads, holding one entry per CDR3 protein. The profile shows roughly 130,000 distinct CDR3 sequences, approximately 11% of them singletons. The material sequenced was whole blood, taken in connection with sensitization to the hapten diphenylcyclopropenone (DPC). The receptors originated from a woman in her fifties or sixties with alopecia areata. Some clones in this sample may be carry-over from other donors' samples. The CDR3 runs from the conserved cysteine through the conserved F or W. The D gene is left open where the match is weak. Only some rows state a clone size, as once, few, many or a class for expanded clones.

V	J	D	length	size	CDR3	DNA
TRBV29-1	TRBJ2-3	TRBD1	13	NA	CSATTGGPDTQYF	TGCAGCGCCACCACAGGGGGTCCAGATACGCAGTATTTT
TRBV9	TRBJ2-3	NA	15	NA	CASSSRTDPTHTQYF	TGTGCCAGCAGCTCCCGGACGGATCCCACACATACGCAGTATTTT
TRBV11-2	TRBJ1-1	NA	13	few	CASSQGLSGEAFF	TGTGCCAGCAGCCAGGGCTTATCAGGTGAAGCTTTCTTT
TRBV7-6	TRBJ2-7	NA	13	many	CASSLGSAYEQYF	TGTGCCAGCAGCTTAGGGTCGGCCTACGAGCAGTACTTC
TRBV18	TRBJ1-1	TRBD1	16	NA	CASSEPGQGVNTEAFF	TGTGCCAGCTCGGAACCGGGACAGGGGGTGAACACTGAAGCTTTCTTT
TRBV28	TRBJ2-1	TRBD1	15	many	CASSRGSGGPGPAFF	TGTGCCAGCAGCAGGGGGTCTGGGGGTCCGGGACCTGCCTTCTTC
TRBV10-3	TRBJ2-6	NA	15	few	CATQGVSSGANVLTF	TGTGCCACACAGGGCGTAAGTTCTGGGGCCAACGTCCTGACTTTC
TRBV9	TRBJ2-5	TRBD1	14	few	CASSTGQEQETQYF	TGTGCCAGCAGCACCGGACAGGAGCAAGAGACCCAGTACTTC
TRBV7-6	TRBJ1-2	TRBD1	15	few	CASSLDGQGNYGYTF	TGTGCCAGCAGCTTAGATGGACAGGGGAACTATGGCTACACCTTC
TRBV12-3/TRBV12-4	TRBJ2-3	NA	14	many	CASSFGVSTDTQYF	TGTGCCAGCAGTTTTGGGGTTAGCACAGATACGCAGTATTTT
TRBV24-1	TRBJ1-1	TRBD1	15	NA	CATSDPNRGGAEAFF	TGTGCCACCAGTGACCCCAACAGGGGAGGCGCTGAAGCTTTCTTT
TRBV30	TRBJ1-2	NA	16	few	CAWLPPGTRESYGYTF	TGTGCCTGGCTCCCCCCTGGGACACGGGAATCCTATGGCTACACCTTC
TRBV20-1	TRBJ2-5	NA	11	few	CSAGPEETQYF	TGCAGTGCTGGCCCGGAGGAGACCCAGTACTTC
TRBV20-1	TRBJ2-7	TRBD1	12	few	CSANQGVYEQYF	TGCAGTGCTAACCAGGGGGTATACGAGCAGTACTTC
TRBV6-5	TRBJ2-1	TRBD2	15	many	CASSSLAGGKNEQFF	TGTGCCAGCAGTTCTCTAGCGGGGGGGAAAAATGAGCAGTTCTTC
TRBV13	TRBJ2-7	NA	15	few	CASRGPGLLGSEQYF	TGTGCCAGCAGGGGACCGGGACTGCTGGGTTCAGAGCAGTACTTC
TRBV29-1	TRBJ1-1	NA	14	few	CSADQGGMNTEAFF	TGCAGCGCTGATCAGGGTGGGATGAACACTGAAGCTTTCTTT
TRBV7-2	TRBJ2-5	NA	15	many	CASSLGLGGEETQYF	TGTGCCAGCAGCTTAGGTCTGGGAGGTGAAGAGACCCAGTACTTC
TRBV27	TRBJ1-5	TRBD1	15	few	CASSPGQGVGQPQHF	TGTGCCAGCAGTCCGGGACAGGGGGTCGGTCAGCCCCAGCATTTT
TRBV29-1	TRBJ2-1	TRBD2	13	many	CSGLAGGRGEQFF	TGCAGCGGACTAGCGGGGGGCCGGGGGGAGCAGTTCTTC
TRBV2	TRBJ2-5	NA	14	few	CASNVRGGALPQYF	TGTGCCAGCAATGTAAGGGGAGGTGCATTGCCCCAGTACTTC
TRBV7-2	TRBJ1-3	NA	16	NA	CASSLKLDHWGNTIYF	TGTGCCAGCAGCCTTAAGCTGGACCACTGGGGAAACACCATATATTTT
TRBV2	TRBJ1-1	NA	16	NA	CASSAELVGLNTEAFF	TGTGCCAGCAGTGCAGAGCTAGTCGGGTTAAACACTGAAGCTTTCTTT
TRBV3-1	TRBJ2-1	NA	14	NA	CASGWDQGYNEQFF	TGTGCCAGCGGCTGGGACCAAGGATACAATGAGCAGTTCTTC
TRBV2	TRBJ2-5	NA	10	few	CAKDRETQYF	TGTGCCAAGGACCGAGAGACCCAGTACTTC
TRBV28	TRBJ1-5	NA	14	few	CASSLDRGGQPQHF	TGTGCCAGCAGTTTGGACCGGGGAGGTCAGCCCCAGCATTTT
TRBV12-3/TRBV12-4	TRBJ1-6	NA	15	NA	CASSEGGVTNSPLHF	TGTGCCAGCAGTGAGGGAGGGGTTACGAATTCACCCCTCCACTTT
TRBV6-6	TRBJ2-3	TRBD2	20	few	CASSGLSRLAGGPITDTQYF	TGTGCCAGCAGTGGTCTCTCACGACTAGCGGGAGGGCCAATCACAGATACGCAGTATTTT
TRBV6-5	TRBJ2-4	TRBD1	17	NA	CASIHGQGNKGESIQYF	TGTGCCAGCATACACGGACAGGGGAATAAGGGGGAGAGCATTCAGTACTTC
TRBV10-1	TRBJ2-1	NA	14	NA	CASSDGFSYNEQFF	TGCGCCAGCAGTGACGGCTTCTCCTACAATGAGCAGTTCTTC
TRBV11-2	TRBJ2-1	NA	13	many	CASSLEPGNEQFF	TGTGCCAGCAGCTTAGAGCCAGGGAATGAGCAGTTCTTC
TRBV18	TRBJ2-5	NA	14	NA	CASSPRVRQETQYF	TGTGCCAGCTCACCACGGGTGAGACAAGAGACCCAGTACTTC
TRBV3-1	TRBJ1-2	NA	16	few	CASSQDFGRANYGYTF	TGTGCCAGCAGCCAAGATTTTGGGCGAGCTAACTATGGCTACACCTTC
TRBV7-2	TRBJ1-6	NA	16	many	CASSLGGSSYNSPLHF	TGTGCCAGCAGCCTCGGAGGGAGCTCCTATAATTCACCCCTCCACTTT
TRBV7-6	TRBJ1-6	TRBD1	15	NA	CASSFGTGGGSPLHF	TGTGCCAGCAGCTTCGGGACAGGGGGCGGTTCACCCCTCCACTTT
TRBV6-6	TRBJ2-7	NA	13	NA	CASSYSREDEQYF	TGTGCCAGCAGTTATTCCAGGGAGGACGAGCAGTACTTC
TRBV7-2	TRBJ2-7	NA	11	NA	CASSPSMEQNF	TGTGCCAGCAGCCCGAGTATGGAGCAGAACTTC
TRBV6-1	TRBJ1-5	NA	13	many	CASSLTSNQPQHF	TGTGCCAGCAGTCTGACTAGCAATCAGCCCCAGCATTTT
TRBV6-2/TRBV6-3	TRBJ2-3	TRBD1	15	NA	CASSYRDRGADTQYF	TGTGCCAGCAGTTACCGGGACAGGGGGGCAGATACGCAGTATTTT
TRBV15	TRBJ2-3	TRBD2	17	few	CATSRVSGLAGEDTQYF	TGTGCCACCAGCAGAGTGTCGGGACTAGCGGGAGAGGATACGCAGTATTTT
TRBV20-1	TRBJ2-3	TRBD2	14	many	CSANPAGGPDTQYF	TGCAGTGCTAACCCAGCGGGGGGTCCTGATACGCAGTATTTT
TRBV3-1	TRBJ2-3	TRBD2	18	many	CASSQDPLAGLHTDTQYF	TGTGCCAGCAGCCAAGACCCCCTAGCGGGGCTACACACAGATACGCAGTATTTT
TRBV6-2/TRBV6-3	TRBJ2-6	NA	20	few	CASSYFRGAVRLSGANVLTF	TGTGCCAGCAGTTACTTTCGGGGGGCCGTACGCCTCTCTGGGGCCAACGTCCTGACTTTC
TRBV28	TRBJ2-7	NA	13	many	CASSLGDPYEQYF	TGTGCCAGCAGTTTGGGCGACCCCTACGAGCAGTACTTC
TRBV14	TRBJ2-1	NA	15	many	CASSFTSGSYNEQFF	TGTGCCAGCAGCTTCACCAGCGGGTCATACAATGAGCAGTTCTTC
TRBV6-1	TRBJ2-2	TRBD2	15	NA	CASRRTSGGIGELFF	TGTGCCAGCAGGCGGACTAGCGGGGGGATCGGGGAGCTGTTTTTT
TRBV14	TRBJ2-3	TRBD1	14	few	CASSQTGGSDTQYF	TGTGCCAGCAGCCAAACAGGGGGCTCAGATACGCAGTATTTT
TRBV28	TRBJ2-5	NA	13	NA	CASSLVTDETQYF	TGTGCCAGCAGTTTGGTCACAGACGAGACCCAGTACTTC
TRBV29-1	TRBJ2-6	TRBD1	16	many	CSVPDRGPGGANVLTF	TGCAGCGTACCGGACAGGGGGCCTGGTGGGGCCAACGTCCTGACTTTC
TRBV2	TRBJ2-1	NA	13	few	CASEERFDNEQFF	TGTGCCAGCGAAGAGCGTTTCGACAATGAGCAGTTCTTC
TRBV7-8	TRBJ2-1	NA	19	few	CASSPRARPSRSSYNEQFF	TGTGCCAGCAGCCCACGAGCCCGACCTAGCAGAAGCTCCTACAATGAGCAGTTCTTC
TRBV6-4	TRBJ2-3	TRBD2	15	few	CASSAGTSGTDTQYF	TGTGCCAGCAGTGCCGGGACTAGCGGTACAGATACGCAGTATTTT
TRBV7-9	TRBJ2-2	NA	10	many	CASSTTELFF	TGTGCCAGCAGTACGACCGAGCTGTTTTTT
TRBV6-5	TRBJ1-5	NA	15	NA	CASSLRGSGNQPQHF	TGTGCCAGCAGCCTTAGAGGAAGTGGCAATCAGCCCCAGCATTTT
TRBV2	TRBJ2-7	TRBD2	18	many	CARKVQGAPLTSGSEQYF	TGTGCCCGCAAAGTTCAGGGCGCCCCTTTGACTAGCGGGAGCGAGCAGTACTTC
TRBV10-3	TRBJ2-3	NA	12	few	CAISEGTDTQYF	TGTGCCATCAGTGAGGGCACAGATACGCAGTATTTT
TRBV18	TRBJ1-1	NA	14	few	CASSSRERNTEAFF	TGTGCCAGCTCATCCAGGGAGAGGAACACTGAAGCTTTCTTT